These 31 T cell receptor beta chains were all obtained from the same sample, sequenced in a study of beta chain features in type 1 diabetes. Every bit of the isolated RNA underwent reverse transcription, so sequencing read expressed TCRB transcripts. The assay was immunoSEQ multiplex PCR, and TCRdb's table has in-frame clones only and misses some. The sample carries approximately 470,000 clones, 30% recorded once. Sequenced input: naive CD4+ T cells from blood. The receptors here all came from a man between 18 and 29 years old in good health.

The chain links TRBV30 to TRBJ2-7; maybe TRBD2 (6 bases). V lost 2 bases, J lost 3 bases, and 14 bases lay in between. Looked up from germline, CDR1 is GTSNPN and CDR2 is SVGIG (reference sequence). The CDR3 consists of 14 residues. The DNA for the CDR3 is TGTGCCTGGAGTCCGTCCGGGAGAGGCTACGAGCAGTACTTC. This gives the protein CAWSPSGRGYEQYF.

The chain recombines TRBV29-1 with TRBJ2-2, with 9 bases aligning to TRBD1. Per the germline V gene, CDR1 is SQVTM and CDR2 is ANQGSEA. The CDR3 has 16 amino acids. V shed 3 bases, J shed 4 bases, and the junction held 9 bases outside the gene matches. The CDR3 loop is CSVDRGQGPGTGELFF. CDR3 bases: TGCAGCGTTGACAGAGGACAGGGGCCGGGCACCGGGGAGCTGTTTTTT.

This clone was counted between two and nine times. The chain combines TRBV7-2 with TRBJ2-5; D is perhaps TRBD1 (5 bases). Trimming left V 2 bases short and J 3 bases short, with 10 bases between. The CDR3 has 14 residues. Germline loops: CDR1 SGHTA, CDR2 FQGNSA. The CDR3: CASSLRGQKETQYF. CDR3 DNA sequence: TGTGCCAGCAGCTTAAGAGGACAAAAAGAGACCCAGTACTTC.

This clone was seen once. V is TRBV5-4 and J is TRBJ2-1; tentatively, D is TRBD1 (6 bases). V lost 6 bases to trimming and J lost 7 bases, with 11 bases between them. CDR1 and CDR2 (germline): SGHNT, YYREEE (reference sequence). This CDR3 spans 12 amino acids. CDR3 sequence: CASTHRANEQFF. CDR3 nucleotide sequence: TGTGCCAGCACCCACAGGGCAAATGAGCAGTTCTTC.

This clone was counted only a few times. The chain uses TRBV29-1 and TRBJ2-5, with D unresolved. V lost 4 bases to trimming and J lost 1 base, with 4 bases between them. Germline-derived CDR1 and CDR2 are SQVTM and ANQGSEA. The CDR3 runs to 11 residues. This CDR3 is CSVALQETQYF. The CDR3 nucleotides are TGCAGCGTTGCGCTCCAAGAGACCCAGTACTTC.

J is TRBJ2-3 and V is TRBV28, with D tentatively TRBD1 (6 bases). V gave up 6 bases and J gave up 2 bases, with 9 bases separating them. The CDR3 covers 13 residues. The V gene's germline CDR1 is MDHEN and CDR2 SYDVKM. The CDR3 bases are TGTGCCAGCAGCCGACAGGCCACAGATACGCAGTATTTT. Translation gives CASSRQATDTQYF.

The J gene is TRBJ2-1, the V gene TRBV5-1; TRBD2 is a possible D gene (5 bases). The CDR3 is made up of 14 amino acids. Germline lookup yields CDR1 SGHRS and CDR2 YFSETQ. Between the trimmed V and J ends, which lost 4 bases and 3 bases, there was a span of 11 bases. In DNA, the CDR3 is TGCGCCAGCAGCCCCGGCGCGGGCTACAATGAGCAGTTCTTC. Amino acids: CASSPGAGYNEQFF.

This clone occurred once. The chain combines TRBV5-4 with TRBJ1-4; a possible D gene is TRBD1 (5 bases). Germline-derived CDR1 and CDR2 are SGHNT and YYREEE (reference sequence). The germline V and J ends were trimmed by 4 bases and 5 bases, with 15 bases remaining between them. The CDR3 extends over 15 amino acids. The CDR3, as DNA: TGTGCCAGCAGCCCTCTCGGGACGCCGAATGAAAAACTGTTTTTT. Its protein product is CASSPLGTPNEKLFF.

The chain couples TRBV4-1 to TRBJ2-7; 13 nucleotides align to TRBD2. This CDR3 is built from 15 residues. The trim removed 4 bases at V and 3 bases at J, leaving 3 bases unmatched. CDR1 is MGHRA, CDR2 YSYEKL, per germline. The CDR3 DNA sequence: TGCGCCAGCAGCCGACGGACTAGCGGGAGCTACGAGCAGTACTTC. Its translation: CASSRRTSGSYEQYF.

This sequence joins TRBV25-1 and TRBJ2-2; D remains unclear. Germline assignment: CDR1 MGHDK and CDR2 SYGVNS. V was pared by 4 bases and J by 2 bases, with 11 bases between. This CDR3 is 15 amino acids long. CDR3 DNA sequence: TGTGCCAGCAGTGTGCTCCTGGCAAACACCGGGGAGCTGTTTTTT. Its translation: CASSVLLANTGELFF.

This clone has only a few counts. V is TRBV30 and J is TRBJ1-3; no clear D. The CDR3 spans 14 residues. Germline CDR1 is GTSNPN and CDR2 is SVGIG (reference sequence). Trimming shortened V by 6 bases and J by 0 bases, and 12 bases separated the two germline ends. CDR3: CACHHESSGNTIYF. DNA of the CDR3: TGTGCCTGTCACCACGAGAGCTCTGGAAACACCATATATTTT.

The rearrangement joins TRBV9 to TRBJ2-3; D remains unclear. V was trimmed by 2 bases and J by 4 bases, leaving 11 bases between them. CDR3 length: 14 amino acids. Germline CDR1 and CDR2: SGDLS and YYNGEE. In DNA form, the CDR3 reads TGTGCCAGCAGCGTGCAATCTGGCGCAGATACGCAGTATTTT. Translated: CASSVQSGADTQYF.

The chain has TRBV27 and TRBJ2-7; D remains ambiguous. This CDR3 has 14 amino acids. V dropped 9 bases and J dropped 4 bases, with 19 bases sitting between them. Per the germline V gene, CDR1 is MNHEY and CDR2 is SMNVEV (reference sequence). The CDR3: CARLSYGRPYEQYF. In DNA form, the CDR3 reads TGTGCCAGGCTATCCTACGGCAGGCCTTACGAGCAGTACTTC.

The DNA for the CDR3 is TGCAGCGTTGAGGCCCGTTGGTCCTACAATGAGCAGTTCTTC. It translates to CSVEARWSYNEQFF. V and J are TRBV29-1 and TRBJ2-1; D is uncertain. The CDR3 contains 14 residues. Trimming removed 3 bases from V and 1 base from J, with 10 bases in between. Germline loops: CDR1 SQVTM, CDR2 ANQGSEA.

This clone has more than one count but fewer than ten. The chain carries TRBV29-1 and TRBJ2-7; D may correspond to TRBD1 or TRBD2 (5 bases each). The CDR3 runs to 13 residues. V was trimmed by 4 bases and J by 2 bases, leaving 12 bases between them. The germline V gene encodes CDR1 SQVTM and CDR2 ANQGSEA. The CDR3 region is CSVAGTEPYEQYF. For the CDR3, the DNA is TGCAGCGTTGCAGGGACGGAGCCCTACGAGCAGTACTTC.

CDR3 coding DNA: TGTGCCAGCAGCGAAGGACTAGCGGGATTTGAGCAGTTCTTC. Translated, it gives CASSEGLAGFEQFF. The chain is built from TRBV14 and TRBJ2-1, with 12 nucleotides matching TRBD2. The V and J ends lost 5 bases and 9 bases, in that order; junction bases with no gene match: 5. CDR1 is SGHDN, CDR2 FVKESK, per germline. The CDR3 spans 14 residues.

V gene TRBV5-6 combines with J gene TRBJ2-1; TRBD2 agrees at 11 bases. Per germline, CDR1 SGHDT and CDR2 YYEEEE. This CDR3 is built from 18 residues. V was clipped by 0 bases and J by 5 bases; unmatched bases: 10. CDR3 residues: CASSLGLAGGRLHNEQFF. In DNA, the CDR3 is TGTGCCAGCAGCTTGGGGCTAGCGGGAGGACGACTACACAATGAGCAGTTCTTC.

This clone was seen a handful of times. This sequence joins TRBV5-1 and TRBJ2-7; 8 nucleotides agree with TRBD1. The CDR3 is made up of 15 amino acids. The V and J ends lost 2 bases and 2 bases, in that order; junction bases with no gene match: 6. The germline V gene has CDR1 SGHRS and CDR2 YFSETQ. The chain's CDR3 is CASSLGTGTTYEQYF. The CDR3 DNA reads as TGCGCCAGCAGCTTAGGGACAGGTACAACCTACGAGCAGTACTTC.

This chain joins TRBV19 and TRBJ2-7, with 8 bases matching TRBD1. The CDR3 sequence is 13 residues long. Germline CDR1 and CDR2: LNHDA and SQIVND (reference sequence). V lost 10 bases to trimming and J lost 6 bases; unmatched junction nucleotides: 11. The CDR3 here is CATSPGQVLEQYF. The CDR3 DNA reads as TGTGCCACCTCTCCGGGACAGGTACTCGAGCAGTACTTC.

The chain employs TRBV30 and TRBJ2-1, with 11 bases fitting TRBD2. This CDR3 region has 12 residues. V was clipped by 8 bases and J by 3 bases; unmatched bases: 0. CDR1 GTSNPN and CDR2 SVGIG come from the germline V gene (reference sequence). The DNA for the CDR3 is TGTGCCACTAGCGGGAGCTACAATGAGCAGTTCTTC. This gives the protein CATSGSYNEQFF.

This clone occurred a few times. This chain uses TRBV2 with TRBJ2-1; tentatively, D is TRBD2 (6 bases). The CDR3 totals 15 residues. V lost 2 bases, J lost 3 bases, and 11 bases lay in between. Germline values: CDR1 SNHLY, CDR2 FYNNEI. The CDR3 DNA reads as TGTGCCAGCAGTGAATTGGGGGGAGACTACAATGAGCAGTTCTTC. It encodes CASSELGGDYNEQFF.

Concerning this clone itself: At one end the junction does not follow the germline gene, possibly because of a read error. The rearrangement links TRBV7-2 to TRBJ2-1, with D tentatively TRBD2 (6 bases). The CDR3 is made up of 14 amino acids. The germline V gene has CDR1 SGHTA and CDR2 FQGNSA. CDR3 in amino acids: CASSLASRYNEQFF. In nucleotides, the CDR3 is TGTGCCAGCAGCCTAGCGAGCCGGTACAATGAGCAGTTCTTC.

The chain employs TRBV29-1 and TRBJ1-5, with D unresolved. The CDR3 is made up of 13 amino acids. The germline V and J ends were trimmed by 4 bases and 0 bases, with 7 bases remaining between them. The germline gives CDR1 SQVTM, CDR2 ANQGSEA. The CDR3 loop is CSVADYSNQPQHF. DNA of the CDR3: TGCAGCGTTGCCGATTATAGCAATCAGCCCCAGCATTTT.

This clone was found a few times. The rearrangement uses TRBV6-5 and TRBJ2-7, with no clear D. Germline V CDR1 and CDR2: MNHEY, SVGAGI. The CDR3 totals 15 residues. The V end lost 3 bases, the J end lost 2 bases, and 14 bases lay between the germline ends. The CDR3 bases are TGTGCCAGCAGTTATCAGCGTACGACGACCTACGAGCAGTACTTC. Translation gives CASSYQRTTTYEQYF.

This clone was counted only a few times. The same CDR3 is also encoded by other DNA sequences in this sample. The J gene is TRBJ2-1, the V gene TRBV9; D call uncertain. Germline V gene lookup returns CDR1 SGDLS and CDR2 YYNGEE. Trimming left V 0 bases short and J 4 bases short, with 5 bases between. CDR3 length equals 13 residues. The DNA for the CDR3 is TGTGCCAGCAGCGTAGGGCCTTACAATGAGCAGTTCTTC. This gives the protein CASSVGPYNEQFF.

The chain carries TRBV30 and TRBJ1-4; unclear D gene. V was shortened by 3 bases and J by 0 bases, with 8 bases between the two germline ends. Germline V gene lookup returns CDR1 GTSNPN and CDR2 SVGIG (reference sequence). The CDR3 totals 14 residues. Written as DNA, the CDR3 is TGTGCCTGGAGCCGTATGACAACTAATGAAAAACTGTTTTTT. It translates to CAWSRMTTNEKLFF.

This clone turned up a few times. The CDR3 nucleotides read TGTGCCAGCAGCCATCGGAGCTCTGGGGCCAACGTCCTGACTTTC. Its translation is CASSHRSSGANVLTF. The rearrangement joins TRBV5-4 to TRBJ2-6; no clear D. The V gene's germline CDR1 is SGHNT and CDR2 YYREEE (reference sequence). Trimming removed 4 bases from V and 0 bases from J, with 8 bases in between. The CDR3 is made up of 15 amino acids.

The chain carries TRBV19 and TRBJ2-5; D is unclear. With 3 bases removed from V and 3 bases from J, the gap between germline ends came to 14 bases. Looked up from germline, CDR1 is LNHDA and CDR2 is SQIVND (reference sequence). The CDR3 is made up of 15 amino acids. Here the CDR3 DNA reads TGTGCCAGTAGTATCGGCTACCAACGAGAAGAGACCCAGTACTTC. Its protein product is CASSIGYQREETQYF.

On this clone itself: The same CDR3 is also encoded by other DNA sequences in this sample. The rearrangement uses TRBV5-1 and TRBJ2-5; D perhaps matches TRBD1 (6 bases). Germline lookup yields CDR1 SGHRS and CDR2 YFSETQ. This CDR3 is 13 amino acids long. The ends were cut back, 4 bases at V and 1 base at J, with 8 bases in the middle. The CDR3, as DNA: TGCGCCAGCAGCAGGACAGTCCAAGAGACCCAGTACTTC. Amino acid sequence: CASSRTVQETQYF.

The table lists this clone with a few counts. Other DNA sequences in the same sample also yield this CDR3. The gene calls are TRBV30 and TRBJ2-7, with TRBD1 identical over 8 bases. The length of the CDR3 is 14 residues. Germline loops: CDR1 GTSNPN, CDR2 SVGIG (reference sequence). Germline trimming cut 0 bases from V and 1 base from J; bases unmatched to any gene: 2. In DNA, the CDR3 is TGTGCCTGGAGTGTTCGGACAGGGTCCTACGAGCAGTACTTC. It specifies CAWSVRTGSYEQYF.

The rearrangement uses TRBV5-6 and TRBJ2-1; D may be TRBD2 (5 bases). The V and J ends lost 4 bases and 12 bases respectively, with 14 bases between them. CDR3 length: 12 amino acids. The V gene's germline CDR1 is SGHDT and CDR2 YYEEEE. This chain's CDR3 is CASSTTGMRQFF. CDR3 nucleotides: TGTGCCAGCAGCACCACCGGGATGAGGCAGTTCTTC.